The clone carrying this TCR beta chain was seen a few times. The sample originates from a study of control samples from healthy donors and cancer patients. The data were produced by immunoSEQ multiplex PCR, yet TCRdb's version contains in-frame clones alone and is incomplete. The table lists 100,000 or so clones, 83% of them singletons. This clonotype was sampled from a woman between 50 and 59 years old in good health. Sequenced sample: blood.

This chain's CDR3 is CASSPAGQGFTGYTF. CDR3 nucleotide sequence: TGTGCCAGCTCACCGGCGGGACAGGGTTTTACTGGCTACACCTTC. The chain employs TRBV18 and TRBJ1-2, with 9 bases identical to TRBD1. This CDR3 has 15 amino acids. J was trimmed by 7 bases and V by 3 bases; bases with no gene match: 9. Germline lookup yields CDR1 KGHSH and CDR2 LQKENI.